The 19 T cell receptor beta chains given below trace back to one sample, sequenced in a study of breast tumors, draining lymph nodes, adjacent tissues. MiXCR, run by TCRdb on the multiplex PCR reads, gives a single entry per CDR3 protein. This sample has under 25,000 distinct CDR3 sequences; about 45% occur once, and the top ten carry approximately 20%. The sequenced sample consisted of breast tumor tissue. The source is a female donor with breast cancer. Some clones in this sample may be carry-over from other donors' samples.

This clonotype was counted many times. A much larger clone lies one base from this, so it may be a read error. This sequence joins TRBV4-1 and TRBJ2-1, with D perhaps TRBD1 or TRBD2 (5 bases each). Germline CDR1 and CDR2: MGHRA and YSYEKL. Trimming took off 4 bases at V and 0 bases at J, with 10 bases between the two ends. The length of the CDR3 is 15 residues. CDR3 sequence reads: CASSRDLGSYNEQFF. The CDR3 region has the DNA TGCGCCAGCAGCCGGGACCTAGGCTCCTACAATGAGCAGTTCTTC.

This clonotype has a count of ten or more. The chain couples TRBV5-1 to TRBJ1-6, with a possible D match to TRBD1 (5 bases). Trimming stripped 0 bases from V and 7 bases from J, with 11 bases between. The CDR3 is 15 residues long. Germline V gene lookup returns CDR1 SGHRS and CDR2 YFSETQ. CDR3: CASSLDTGPNSPLHF. CDR3 in DNA: TGCGCCAGCAGCTTGGATACAGGTCCAAATTCACCCCTCCACTTT.

This clonotype was counted at least ten times. Possible read error: a much larger clone is one base away. The chain links TRBV6-5 to TRBJ1-2; 8 bases fit TRBD1. This CDR3 has 15 residues. Losses at the gene ends were 6 bases for V and 2 bases for J; bases not matched to a gene: 8. Per the germline V gene, CDR1 is MNHEY and CDR2 is SVGAGI. CDR3 sequence: CASRLTTGENYGYTF. The CDR3 DNA is TGTGCCAGCAGACTTACGACAGGGGAAAACTATGGCTACACCTTC.

The rearrangement uses TRBV5-6 and TRBJ2-3; 13 nucleotides match TRBD2. Germline assignment: CDR1 SGHDT and CDR2 YYEEEE. The J segment lost 1 base and the V segment lost 4 bases, leaving 6 bases of the junction unmatched. The CDR3 has 17 amino acids. CDR3 in amino acids: CASSPSLAGGGTDTQYF. The CDR3 DNA reads TGTGCCAGCAGCCCCTCACTAGCGGGAGGGGGCACAGATACGCAGTATTTT.

This clonotype was picked up many times. The chain couples TRBV20-1 to TRBJ2-7; the match to TRBD2 covers 10 bases. The germline gives CDR1 DFQATT, CDR2 SNEGSKA (reference sequence). V dropped 5 bases and J dropped 0; count of bases not matched to a gene: 1. This CDR3 contains 13 residues. The chain's CDR3 is CSAEREGSYEQYF. CDR3 DNA sequence: TGCAGTGCTGAGCGGGAGGGCTCCTACGAGCAGTACTTC.

V is TRBV27 and J is TRBJ2-7; D gene unclear. V was pared by 5 bases and J by 4 bases, with 12 bases between. Germline loops: CDR1 MNHEY, CDR2 SMNVEV (reference sequence). This CDR3 has 13 residues. The CDR3 sequence: CASSDGVTYEQYF. CDR3 DNA sequence: TGTGCCAGCAGTGACGGCGTTACATACGAGCAGTACTTC.

The V gene is TRBV12-3 or TRBV12-4, the J gene TRBJ2-2; the match to TRBD2 covers 12 bases. The CDR3 is made up of 15 amino acids. V was pared by 6 bases and J by 6 bases, with 5 bases of the junction left unmatched. CDR3 bases: TGTGCCAGCAGAACCTGGACTAGCGGGGCCGGGGAGCTGTTTTTT. Translation gives CASRTWTSGAGELFF.

In its sample, this clonotype was seen many times. The V gene is TRBV20-1, the J gene TRBJ2-1, with TRBD2 identical over 7 bases. CDR1 is DFQATT and CDR2 is SNEGSKA in the germline V gene (reference sequence). The J segment lost 6 bases and the V segment lost 4 bases, leaving 9 bases of the junction unmatched. The CDR3 runs to 14 residues. The CDR3 here is CSATGSGSGNEQFF. CDR3 nucleotide sequence: TGCAGTGCTACCGGTAGCGGGTCTGGCAATGAGCAGTTCTTC.

In its sample, this clonotype ranks as medium-sized. V usage is TRBV2 and J usage is TRBJ1-2; D gene uncertain. Trimming cost V 1 base and J 6 bases, with 9 bases left between them. The CDR3 is made up of 13 amino acids. Germline values: CDR1 SNHLY, CDR2 FYNNEI. CDR3 loop: CASSEGERHGYTF. CDR3 coding DNA: TGTGCCAGCAGTGAAGGGGAGCGGCATGGCTACACCTTC.

The rearrangement uses TRBV6-2 or TRBV6-3 and TRBJ1-1, with unresolved D. CDR1 and CDR2 (germline): MNHEY, SVGEGT. The CDR3 spans 11 residues. V was shortened by 4 bases and J by 7 bases, with 7 bases between the two germline ends. CDR3 residues: CASSLVGEAFF. The CDR3 DNA reads TGTGCCAGCAGTTTGGTCGGTGAAGCTTTCTTT.

The gene calls are TRBV6-5 and TRBJ2-7; 7 bases map to TRBD1. Germline assignment: CDR1 MNHEY and CDR2 SVGAGI. J was trimmed by 3 bases and V by 6 bases; bases with no gene match: 11. The CDR3 is made up of 15 amino acids. CDR3 residues: CASSQDRNPYYEQYV. The CDR3 DNA sequence: TGTGCCAGCAGCCAGGACAGGAACCCCTACTACGAGCAGTACGTC.

This clonotype was seen at least ten times. Here the CDR3 reads CASPRAGGGEQYF. The CDR3 nucleotides are TGTGCCAGCCCTCGGGCGGGAGGGGGCGAGCAGTACTTC. V usage is TRBV6-5 and J usage is TRBJ2-7; TRBD2 matches at 9 bases. The ends lost 8 bases at V and 6 bases at J; junction bases unmatched: 8. Germline V lookup: CDR1 MNHEY, CDR2 SVGAGI. The length of the CDR3 is 13 residues.

This clonotype was picked up a small number of times. A read error may be the cause here, since a much bigger clone is one base away. The conserved closing phenylalanine or tryptophan is absent in this CDR3, likely reflecting a read error. V and J are TRBV19 and TRBJ2-1, with 7 bases fitting TRBD2. Germline-derived CDR1 and CDR2 are LNHDA and SQIVND (reference sequence). This CDR3 spans 16 amino acids. With V trimmed by 0 bases and J by 4 bases, 6 bases remained unmatched. CDR3 in DNA: TGTGCCAGTAGTATAGATTCCAGCGGGGATTACAATGAGCAGTTCTCC. This codes for CASSIDSSGDYNEQFS.

In its sample, this clonotype was seen many times. The chain carries TRBV6-1 and TRBJ2-1; a possible D gene is TRBD2 (6 bases). V gave up 4 bases and J gave up 7 bases, with 20 bases separating them. Germline CDR1 is MNHNS and CDR2 is SASEGT. The CDR3 runs 16 residues. CDR3 sequence: CASSAISGASVNEQFF. In DNA, the CDR3 is TGTGCCAGCAGTGCCATTAGCGGAGCGAGTGTAAATGAGCAGTTCTTC.

This clonotype was picked up a small number of times. The genes are TRBV5-8 and TRBJ2-4; tentatively, D is TRBD2 (5 bases). Trimming stripped 0 bases from V and 0 bases from J, with 10 bases between. Germline lookup yields CDR1 SGHTS and CDR2 YDEGEE. This CDR3 is 16 amino acids long. The CDR3 coding sequence is TGTGCCAGCAGCTTGGAGAGTGGAGGAGCCAAAAACATTCAGTACTTC. It specifies CASSLESGGAKNIQYF.

V is TRBV5-4 and J is TRBJ2-3; 8 bases align to TRBD1. The length of the CDR3 is 15 residues. Looked up from germline, CDR1 is SGHNT and CDR2 is YYREEE (reference sequence). Trimming removed 4 bases from V and 4 bases from J; junction bases left unmatched: 8. This CDR3 is CASSPGQGISDTQYF. DNA of the CDR3: TGTGCCAGCAGCCCCGGACAGGGTATTTCAGATACGCAGTATTTT.

At least ten counts were recorded for this clonotype. A read error is possible here, since a much larger clone lies one base away. The J gene is TRBJ2-7, the V gene TRBV13; 11 bases fit TRBD1. Losses at the gene ends were 2 bases for V and 1 base for J; bases not matched to a gene: 7. The length of the CDR3 is 17 residues. Germline assignment: CDR1 PRHDT and CDR2 FYEKMQ (reference sequence). The CDR3, as DNA: TGTGCCAGCAGCTTACGCGAAGGACAGGGGGCTTCCTACGAGCAGTACTTC. Amino acids: CASSLREGQGASYEQYF.

This chain joins TRBV20-1 and TRBJ2-7; TRBD2 aligns across 13 bases. There are 15 residues in the CDR3. V lost 5 bases to trimming and J lost 3 bases; unmatched junction nucleotides: 7. Germline values: CDR1 DFQATT, CDR2 SNEGSKA (reference sequence). The CDR3 nucleotides are TGCAGTGCTTGGGGGACTAGCGGGAAAGGCTACGAGCAGTACTTC. This encodes CSAWGTSGKGYEQYF.

Many counts were recorded for this clonotype. CDR3: CASSLGSGGYNEQFF. CDR3 in DNA: TGTGCCAGCAGCTTGGGTAGCGGGGGATACAATGAGCAGTTCTTC. The chain uses TRBV5-4 and TRBJ2-1; 9 bases agree with TRBD2. This CDR3 contains 15 residues. Germline CDR1 SGHNT, CDR2 YYREEE (reference sequence). V gave up 0 bases and J gave up 4 bases; unmatched junction bases: 2.